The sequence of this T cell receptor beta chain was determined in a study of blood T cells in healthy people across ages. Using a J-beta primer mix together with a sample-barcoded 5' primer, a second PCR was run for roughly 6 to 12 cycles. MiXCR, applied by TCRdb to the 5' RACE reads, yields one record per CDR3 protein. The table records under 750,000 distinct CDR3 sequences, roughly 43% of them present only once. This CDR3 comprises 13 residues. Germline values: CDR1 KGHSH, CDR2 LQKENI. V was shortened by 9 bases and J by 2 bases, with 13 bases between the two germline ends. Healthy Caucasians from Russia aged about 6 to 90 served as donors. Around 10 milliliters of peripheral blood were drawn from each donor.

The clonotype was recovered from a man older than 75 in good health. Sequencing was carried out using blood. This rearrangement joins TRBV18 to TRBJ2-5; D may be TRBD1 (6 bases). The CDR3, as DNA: TGTGCCAGTCTAGGGACACCTCAAGAGACCCAGTACTTC. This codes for CASLGTPQETQYF. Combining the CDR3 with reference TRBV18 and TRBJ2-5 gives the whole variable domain NAGVMQNPRHLVRRRGQEARLRCSPMKGHSHVYWYRQLPEEGLKFMVYLQKENIIDESGMPKERFSAEFPKEGPSILRIQQVVRGDSAAYFCASLGTPQETQYFGPGTRLLVL.